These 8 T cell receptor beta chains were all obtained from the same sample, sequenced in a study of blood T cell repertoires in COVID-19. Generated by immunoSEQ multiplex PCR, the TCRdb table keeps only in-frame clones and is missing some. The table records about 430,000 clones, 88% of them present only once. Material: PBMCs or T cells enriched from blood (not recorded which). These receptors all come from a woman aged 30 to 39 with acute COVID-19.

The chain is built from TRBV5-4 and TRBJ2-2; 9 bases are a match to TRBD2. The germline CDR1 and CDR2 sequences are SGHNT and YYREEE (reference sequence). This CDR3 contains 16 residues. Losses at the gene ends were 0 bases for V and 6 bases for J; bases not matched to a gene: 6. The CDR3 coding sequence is TGTGCCAGCAGCTTGGGCGGGGGGGCTTATCCCGGGGAGCTGTTTTTT. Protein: CASSLGGGAYPGELFF.

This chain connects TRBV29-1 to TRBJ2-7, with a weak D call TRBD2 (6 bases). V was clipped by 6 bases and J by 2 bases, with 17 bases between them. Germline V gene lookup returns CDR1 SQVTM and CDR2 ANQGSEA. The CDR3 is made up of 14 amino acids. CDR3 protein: CSVAGKGKAYEQYF. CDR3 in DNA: TGCAGCGTCGCGGGGAAAGGAAAGGCCTACGAGCAGTACTTC.

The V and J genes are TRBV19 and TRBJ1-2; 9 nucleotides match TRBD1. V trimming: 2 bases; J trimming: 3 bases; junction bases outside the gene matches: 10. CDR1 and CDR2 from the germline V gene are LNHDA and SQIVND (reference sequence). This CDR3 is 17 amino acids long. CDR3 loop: CASSITPPGQGYYGYTF. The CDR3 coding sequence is TGTGCCAGTAGTATAACCCCGCCGGGACAGGGATACTATGGCTACACCTTC.

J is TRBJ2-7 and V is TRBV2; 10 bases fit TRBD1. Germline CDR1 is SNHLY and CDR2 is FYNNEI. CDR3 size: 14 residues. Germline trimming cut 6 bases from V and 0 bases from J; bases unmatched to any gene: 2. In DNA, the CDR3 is TGTGCCAGCAGGCGGACAGGGGGCTCCTACGAGCAGTACTTC. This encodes CASRRTGGSYEQYF. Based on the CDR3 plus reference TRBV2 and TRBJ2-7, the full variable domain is EPEVTQTPSHQVTQMGQEVILRCVPISNHLYFYWYRQILGQKVEFLVSFYNNEISEKSEIFDDQFSVERPDGSNFTLKIRSTKLEDSAMYFCASRRTGGSYEQYFGPGTRLTVT.

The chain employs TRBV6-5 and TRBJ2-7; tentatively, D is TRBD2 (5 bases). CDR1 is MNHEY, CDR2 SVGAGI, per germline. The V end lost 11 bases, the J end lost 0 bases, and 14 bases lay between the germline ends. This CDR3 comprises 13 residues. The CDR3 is CAGRGISSYEQYF. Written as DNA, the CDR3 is TGTGCCGGACGGGGTATTAGCTCCTACGAGCAGTACTTC.

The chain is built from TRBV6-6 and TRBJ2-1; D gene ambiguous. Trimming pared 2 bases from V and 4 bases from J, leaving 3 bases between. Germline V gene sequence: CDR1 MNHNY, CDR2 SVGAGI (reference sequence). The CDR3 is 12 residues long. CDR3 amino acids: CASSYVYNEQFF. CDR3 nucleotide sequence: TGTGCCAGCAGTTACGTATACAATGAGCAGTTCTTC.

The CDR3 loop is CASSSPGGHNEQFF. For the CDR3, the DNA is TGTGCCAGCAGCTCTCCGGGGGGGCACAATGAGCAGTTCTTC. The chain carries TRBV11-1 and TRBJ2-1, with TRBD2 matching over 8 bases. J lost 5 bases, V lost 4 bases, and 4 bases had no gene match. The CDR3 has 14 amino acids. CDR1 is SGHAT and CDR2 is FQDESV in the germline V gene (reference sequence). Full variable domain (remainder filled in from reference TRBV11-1 and TRBJ2-1): EAEVAQSPRYKITEKSQAVAFWCDPISGHATLYWYRQILGQGPELLVQFQDESVVDDSQLPKDRFSAERLKGVDSTLKIQPAELGDSAMYLCASSSPGGHNEQFFGPGTRLTVL.

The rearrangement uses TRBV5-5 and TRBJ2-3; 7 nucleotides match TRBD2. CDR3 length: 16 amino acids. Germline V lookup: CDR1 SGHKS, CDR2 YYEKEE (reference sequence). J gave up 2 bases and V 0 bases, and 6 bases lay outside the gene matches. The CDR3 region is CASSLGLALNTDTQYF. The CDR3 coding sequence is TGTGCCAGCAGCTTGGGACTAGCCTTAAACACAGATACGCAGTATTTT.